This T cell receptor (beta chain) was sequenced in a study of neurological immune-mediated disorders. The germline V gene encodes CDR1 KGHDR and CDR2 SFDVKD. This CDR3 contains 13 residues. MiXCR was run by TCRdb on the 5' RACE reads, yielding one entry per CDR3 protein. The sample yields 80,000 to 85,000 distinct CDR3 sequences, around 2.6% seen once. The sample holds a few counts of this clonotype. A read error may produce the germline difference seen at one junction end. The sequenced material came from PBMCs. The TCR sequence derives from a woman under 40 with multiple sclerosis. V usage is TRBV24-1 and J usage is TRBJ2-1, with 8 bases identical to TRBD2. The CDR3 spells CATRRGAYNEQFF. Written as DNA, the CDR3 is TGTGCTACCAGGCGGGGGGCCTACAATGAGCAGTTCTTC.